The rows below give T cell receptor beta chains drawn from one sample of a study of regulatory T cells in long-lasting Graves disease. TCRdb reprocessed the multiplex PCR reads with MiXCR, giving one entry per CDR3 protein. Of almost 350,000 distinct CDR3 sequences detected, about 19% appear once; the ten largest clones hold less than 35%. Specimen: peripheral blood mononuclear cells (PBMCs), collected when the disease was refractory, from a patient treated with antithyroid drugs. The receptors here all came from a female donor with Graves disease. Both conserved end residues are part of each CDR3. D genes are given only for firm matches. Clone size is not always given. Where it is, it says once, few, many or a class for expanded clones.

DNA	CDR3	V	J	D	size
TGTGCCAGCAGTCTCAGCCGGGACAGGGACTACGAGCAGTACTTC	CASSLSRDRDYEQYF	TRBV5-8	TRBJ2-7	TRBD1	many
TGCAGCGTTGGGGGCACCGGGGAGGGGCTATCTAACTATGGCTACACCTTC	CSVGGTGEGLSNYGYTF	TRBV29-1	TRBJ1-2	.	few
TGTGCCAGCAGCCTTCAAATTGATCGGGGGAAGGATTTCTTT	CASSLQIDRGKDFF	TRBV13	TRBJ1-1	.	.
TGTGCCAGCAGCCAGCGACTAGCGGGTTGGGGCGGGGAGCTGTTTTTT	CASSQRLAGWGGELFF	TRBV3-1	TRBJ2-2	TRBD2	.
TGTGCCAGCATCCCTCCCCCCGGGAGGAACTCTTACGAGCAGTACTTC	CASIPPPGRNSYEQYF	TRBV6-1	TRBJ2-7	TRBD2	many
TGTGCCGTCCTTGGGGGACAGGGGGCAGATCAGCCCCAGCATTTT	CAVLGGQGADQPQHF	TRBV6-1	TRBJ1-5	TRBD1	many
TGTGCCATCAGGGCGGGGGAGGGCAATCAGCCCCAGCATTTT	CAIRAGEGNQPQHF	TRBV10-3	TRBJ1-5	.	few
TGCAGTGCTAGCCGAGAAGCAACTAATGAAAAACTGTTTTTT	CSASREATNEKLFF	TRBV20-1	TRBJ1-4	.	many
TGTGCCAGCAGCTTAGCCAGGAACACTGAAGCTTTCTTT	CASSLARNTEAFF	TRBV7-2	TRBJ1-1	.	.
TGTGCCATCAGTGAGGGCACGGGAGAGCAGTACTTC	CAISEGTGEQYF	TRBV10-3	TRBJ2-7	.	.
TGCGCCAGCAGCTTGGCGGCAGGGGGCCTTGGAAACACCATATATTTT	CASSLAAGGLGNTIYF	TRBV5-1	TRBJ1-3	TRBD1	once
TGTGCCAGCAGCGTGGGACAGTATGGCTACACCTTC	CASSVGQYGYTF	TRBV9	TRBJ1-2	TRBD1	many
TGTGCCAGCAGTTCCACCGGGACAGGGGGCTACGAGCAGTACTTC	CASSSTGTGGYEQYF	TRBV12-3/TRBV12-4	TRBJ2-7	TRBD1	many
TGTGCCAGCAGTTTAGGTCAGGGGGCCGTAGCTTTCTTT	CASSLGQGAVAFF	TRBV12-3/TRBV12-4	TRBJ1-1	TRBD1	few
TGTGCCAGCAGCCCCGGGACAGGGGTACATGGCTACACCTTC	CASSPGTGVHGYTF	TRBV2	TRBJ1-2	TRBD1	many
TGTGCCAGCAGTTTAGGGGGGGCACAGGGGGTTGCCCAGTACTTC	CASSLGGAQGVAQYF	TRBV27	TRBJ2-5	.	.
TGTGCCAGCAGCTTATCAAGACAGCATGAAGCTTTCTTT	CASSLSRQHEAFF	TRBV11-3	TRBJ1-1	.	many
TGTGCCACCTCGGTCAGCAATCAGCCCCAGCATTTT	CATSVSNQPQHF	TRBV15	TRBJ1-5	.	many
TGTGCCACCCAAAAGGTTGGGGTCAGGAATGAGCAGTTCTTC	CATQKVGVRNEQFF	TRBV25-1	TRBJ2-1	.	many
TGTGCCAGCAGAGTTAACAGGGTTGGGGCCAACGTCCTGACTTTC	CASRVNRVGANVLTF	TRBV7-2	TRBJ2-6	.	.
TGCGCCAGCAGTGAGTGGCAGCATCAGCCCCAGCATTTT	CASSEWQHQPQHF	TRBV10-2	TRBJ1-5	.	few
TGTGCCAGCAGCGCCGAGGCAGGGACCTACTATGGCTACACCTTC	CASSAEAGTYYGYTF	TRBV9	TRBJ1-2	.	few
TGCAGCGCCGTACAGGGGCAGGGTAGGGAGCAGTACTTC	CSAVQGQGREQYF	TRBV29-1	TRBJ2-7	TRBD1	few
TGCGCCAGCAGCTTGGGGACAAGGGGACCTTTGATCTTGGAGCAGTACTTC	CASSLGTRGPLILEQYF	TRBV5-1	TRBJ2-7	.	few
TGTGCCAGCAGCCAATTGTCCCTGAGAGAGACCCAGTACTTC	CASSQLSLRETQYF	TRBV14	TRBJ2-5	.	many
TGCGCCAGCAGCTTGGACAGGGGGAGTACCTACGAGCAGTACTTC	CASSLDRGSTYEQYF	TRBV5-1	TRBJ2-7	TRBD1	many
TGTGCCAGCAGTCCCACCTCCGGGATCCAGGGCTGGGTTAGCAATCAGCCCCAGCATTTT	CASSPTSGIQGWVSNQPQHF	TRBV27	TRBJ1-5	.	many
TGTGCCAGCAGCTTTCGGGGGCAGGCTAATGAAAAACTGTTTTTT	CASSFRGQANEKLFF	TRBV28	TRBJ1-4	.	many
TGTGCCAGCAGAGCGTCAACTCAGACACAAGAGACCCAGTACTTC	CASRASTQTQETQYF	TRBV28	TRBJ2-5	.	many
TGTGCCAGCAGCTTGTACCCGGAGGGGGCCTACGAGCAGTACTTC	CASSLYPEGAYEQYF	TRBV7-2	TRBJ2-7	.	.
TGTGCCAGCAGTGGGCGGCAAGCCTATGGCTACACCTTC	CASSGRQAYGYTF	TRBV12-3/TRBV12-4	TRBJ1-2	.	many
TGTGCCAGCAGCTTAGGGGGGTCCTACGAGCAGTACTTC	CASSLGGSYEQYF	TRBV11-2	TRBJ2-7	.	many
TGTGCCAGCAGCTTAGGGACCCGGACAGGGTCTGATGGCTACACCTTC	CASSLGTRTGSDGYTF	TRBV7-6	TRBJ1-2	TRBD1	many
TGTGCCAGCAGTTCCGTCGGTCAAGGGGAGACCCAGTACTTC	CASSSVGQGETQYF	TRBV6-5	TRBJ2-5	.	many
TGCGCCAGCAGCTTGGTAGGACGTCTCTCTGGAAACACCATATATTTT	CASSLVGRLSGNTIYF	TRBV5-1	TRBJ1-3	.	few
TGTGCCAGCGACTCCGGGACAGGGAGGCCGAACACCGGGGAGCTGTTTTTT	CASDSGTGRPNTGELFF	TRBV7-9	TRBJ2-2	TRBD1	few
TGCAGCTACCGGGACAGGCAGTTGTACACCTTC	CSYRDRQLYTF	TRBV20-1	TRBJ1-2	TRBD1	many
TGTGCCAGCAGCCCCTCCGGGGCGGTCACTGAAGCTTTCTTT	CASSPSGAVTEAFF	TRBV7-2	TRBJ1-1	.	many
TGTGCCAGCAGCTTGACTCTGGTTGAGACCCAGTACTTC	CASSLTLVETQYF	TRBV7-2	TRBJ2-5	.	.
TGTGCCACTGCAGGGGCCTTCTACGAGCAGTACTTC	CATAGAFYEQYF	TRBV7-8	TRBJ2-7	.	.
TGTGCCAGTAGTATCAGTTCAAGACCCCCCTACGAGCAGTACTTC	CASSISSRPPYEQYF	TRBV19	TRBJ2-7	.	.
TGTGCCATCACGGGGGCCGCTGGAAACACCATATATTTT	CAITGAAGNTIYF	TRBV10-3	TRBJ1-3	.	.
TGTGCCAGCAGGAGCCTCTCGGGGGCCGGGGAGCTGTTTTTT	CASRSLSGAGELFF	TRBV11-2	TRBJ2-2	.	many
TGCGCCAGCAGCTCTCGACAGAGCACAGATACGCAGTATTTT	CASSSRQSTDTQYF	TRBV5-1	TRBJ2-3	.	.
TGTGCCGTATGGGCTAATAGCAATCAGCCCCAGCATTTT	CAVWANSNQPQHF	TRBV28	TRBJ1-5	.	many
TGTGCCAGCAGCTTTCGCGGGAGCCCCCACGAGCAGTACTTC	CASSFRGSPHEQYF	TRBV7-8	TRBJ2-7	TRBD2	.
TGCAGTGCTACAGGAGCTGGCGTTGAAGCTTTCTTT	CSATGAGVEAFF	TRBV20-1	TRBJ1-1	.	few
TGTGCCTGGAGCGGATTAAGGACAGGGCTAATGTACAATGAGCAGTTCTTC	CAWSGLRTGLMYNEQFF	TRBV30	TRBJ2-1	TRBD1	.
TGTGCCAGCGGAGACTGGGAGCAGTACTTC	CASGDWEQYF	TRBV28	TRBJ2-7	.	many
TGTGCCAGCAGTGACCCCCAGAGCGGGAGTCTCTACGAGCAGTACTTC	CASSDPQSGSLYEQYF	TRBV2	TRBJ2-7	TRBD2	many
TGCAGTGCTAGGAGGCAACAGAAGGCTTTCTTT	CSARRQQKAFF	TRBV20-1	TRBJ1-1	.	many
TGTGCCAGCAGCTTAAACAGGGACGGCGGCTACACCTTC	CASSLNRDGGYTF	TRBV7-2	TRBJ1-2	.	few
TGTGCCAGCAGTTACGGGTACATGAACACTGAAGCTTTCTTT	CASSYGYMNTEAFF	TRBV6-5	TRBJ1-1	.	many
TGTGCCAGCAGCGTAGACGGGTTTCCCAGCGGGGAGCTGTTTTTT	CASSVDGFPSGELFF	TRBV9	TRBJ2-2	.	.
TGTGCCAGCAGCCAAGCCAGAGGCAGCCAATATAATTCACCCCTCCACTTT	CASSQARGSQYNSPLHF	TRBV28	TRBJ1-6	.	many
TGCAGTGCTAGGAAACAGGGATTTGGGCTCGAGCAGTACTTC	CSARKQGFGLEQYF	TRBV20-1	TRBJ2-7	.	many
TGTGCCAGCAGTTTAATCGGGGGAAGAGGGGCCAACGTCCTGACTTTC	CASSLIGGRGANVLTF	TRBV27	TRBJ2-6	.	.
TGCAGCGTTGAATTCCTCAGGGGGGGGCGGGGAGCTTTCTTT	CSVEFLRGGRGAFF	TRBV29-1	TRBJ1-1	TRBD1	.